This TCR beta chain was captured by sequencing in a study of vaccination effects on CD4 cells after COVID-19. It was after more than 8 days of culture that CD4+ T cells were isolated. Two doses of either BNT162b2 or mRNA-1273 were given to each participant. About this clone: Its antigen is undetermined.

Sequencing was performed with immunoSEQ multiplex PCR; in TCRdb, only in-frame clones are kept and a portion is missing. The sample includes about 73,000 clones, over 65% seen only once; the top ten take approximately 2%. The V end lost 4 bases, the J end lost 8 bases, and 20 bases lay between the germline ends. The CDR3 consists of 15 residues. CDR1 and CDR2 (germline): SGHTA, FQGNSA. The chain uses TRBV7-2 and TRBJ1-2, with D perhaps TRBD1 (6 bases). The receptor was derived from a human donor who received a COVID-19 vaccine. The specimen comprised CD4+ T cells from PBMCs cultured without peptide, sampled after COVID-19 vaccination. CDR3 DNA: TGTGCCAGCAGCTGGCGGGACATGGCTTCCTTGGGCTACACCTTC. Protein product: CASSWRDMASLGYTF.